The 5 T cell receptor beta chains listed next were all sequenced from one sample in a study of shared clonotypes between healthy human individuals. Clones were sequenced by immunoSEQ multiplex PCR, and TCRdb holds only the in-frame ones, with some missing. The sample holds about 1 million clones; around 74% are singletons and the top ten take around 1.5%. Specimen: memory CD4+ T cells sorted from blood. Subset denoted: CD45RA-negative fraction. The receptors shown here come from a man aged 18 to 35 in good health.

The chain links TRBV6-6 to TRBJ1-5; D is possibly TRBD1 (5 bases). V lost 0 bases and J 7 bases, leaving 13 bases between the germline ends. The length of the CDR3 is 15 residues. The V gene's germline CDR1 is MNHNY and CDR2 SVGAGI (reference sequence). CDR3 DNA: TGTGCCAGCAGTTACTCGAGCCAGGGAGGGCAGCCCCAGCATTTT. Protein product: CASSYSSQGGQPQHF.

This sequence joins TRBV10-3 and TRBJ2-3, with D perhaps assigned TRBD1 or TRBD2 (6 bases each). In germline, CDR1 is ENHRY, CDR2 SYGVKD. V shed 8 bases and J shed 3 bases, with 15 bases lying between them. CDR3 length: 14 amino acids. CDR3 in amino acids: CAIGGGVSTDTQYF. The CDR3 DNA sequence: TGTGCCATCGGGGGCGGGGTTTCGACAGATACGCAGTATTTT.

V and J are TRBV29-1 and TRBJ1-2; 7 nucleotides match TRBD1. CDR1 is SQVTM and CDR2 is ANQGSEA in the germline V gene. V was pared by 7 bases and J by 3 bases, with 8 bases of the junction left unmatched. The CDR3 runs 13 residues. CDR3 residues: CSGGQEGDYGYTF. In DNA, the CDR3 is TGCAGCGGTGGACAGGAAGGGGACTATGGCTACACCTTC.

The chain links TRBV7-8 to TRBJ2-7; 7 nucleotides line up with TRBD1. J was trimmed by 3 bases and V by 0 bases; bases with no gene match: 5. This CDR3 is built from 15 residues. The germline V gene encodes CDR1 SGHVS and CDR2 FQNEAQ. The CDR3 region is CASSLAVQGIYEQYF. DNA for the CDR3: TGTGCCAGCAGCTTAGCCGTACAGGGGATCTACGAGCAGTACTTC.

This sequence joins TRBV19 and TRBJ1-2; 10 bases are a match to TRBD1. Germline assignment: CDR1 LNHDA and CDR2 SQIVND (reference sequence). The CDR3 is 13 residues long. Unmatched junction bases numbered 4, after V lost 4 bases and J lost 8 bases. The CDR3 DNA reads TGTGCCAGTAGTAGAGACAGGGGGCTCGGCTACACCTTC. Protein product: CASSRDRGLGYTF.